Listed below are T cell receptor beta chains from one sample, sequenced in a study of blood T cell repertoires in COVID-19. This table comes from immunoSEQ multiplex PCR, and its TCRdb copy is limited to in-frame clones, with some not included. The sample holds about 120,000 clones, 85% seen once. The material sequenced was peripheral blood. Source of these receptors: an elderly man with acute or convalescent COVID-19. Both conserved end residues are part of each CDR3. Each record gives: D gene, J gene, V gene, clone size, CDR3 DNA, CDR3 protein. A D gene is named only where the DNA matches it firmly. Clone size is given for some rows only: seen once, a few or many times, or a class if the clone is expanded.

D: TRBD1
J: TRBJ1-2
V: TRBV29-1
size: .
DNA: TGCAGCGTTGCCGGGACAGGGGATGGCTACACCTTC
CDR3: CSVAGTGDGYTF

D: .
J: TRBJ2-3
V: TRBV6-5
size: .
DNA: TGTGCCACCTCGAGGAGCAACACAGATACGCAGTATTTT
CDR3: CATSRSNTDTQYF

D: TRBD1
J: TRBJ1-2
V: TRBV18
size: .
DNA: TGTGCCAGCTCACCGGACAGGACGGACGGCTACACCTTC
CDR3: CASSPDRTDGYTF

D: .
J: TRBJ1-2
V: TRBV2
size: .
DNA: TGTGCCAGCAGTCAGAGACAAATCTATGGCTACACCTTC
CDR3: CASSQRQIYGYTF

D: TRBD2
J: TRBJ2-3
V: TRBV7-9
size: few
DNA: TGTGCCAGCAGCTTAGAGGGACTAGCGGCAGATACGCAGTATTTT
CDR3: CASSLEGLAADTQYF

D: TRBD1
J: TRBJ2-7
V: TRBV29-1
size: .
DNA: TGCAGCGCCGGGACAGGTAAGGTTTTCGAGCAGTACTTC
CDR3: CSAGTGKVFEQYF

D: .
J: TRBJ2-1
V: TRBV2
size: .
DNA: TGTGCCCGAAGAGCCAGCGCCTTACCCTACAATGAGCAGTTCTTC
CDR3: CARRASALPYNEQFF

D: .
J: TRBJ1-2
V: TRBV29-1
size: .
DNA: TGCAGCGTTACCGGGGGACGCGCCTCTGGGGGCTACACCTTC
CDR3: CSVTGGRASGGYTF

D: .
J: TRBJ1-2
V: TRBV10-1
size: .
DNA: TGCGCCAGCAGTGAGTCAGCTCGTGGAAGGGGGAGTCTATCTCGGTCTAGGGTTTATGGCTACACCTTC
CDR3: CASSESARGRGSLSRSRVYGYTF

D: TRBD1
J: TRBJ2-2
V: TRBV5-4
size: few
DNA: TGTGCCAGCAGGACCGGGACAGGGCCCACCGGGGAGCTGTTTTTT
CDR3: CASRTGTGPTGELFF

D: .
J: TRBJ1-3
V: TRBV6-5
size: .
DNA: TGTGCCAGCAGTCAAAGCAGGGCGGCTGGAAACACCATATATTTT
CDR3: CASSQSRAAGNTIYF

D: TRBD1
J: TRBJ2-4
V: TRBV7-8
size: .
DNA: TGTGCCAGCAGCCTAAACCCGGGACAGGGTATGGGCAAAAACATTCAGTACTTC
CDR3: CASSLNPGQGMGKNIQYF

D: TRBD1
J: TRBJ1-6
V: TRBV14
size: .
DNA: TGTGCCAGCAGCCAAGTGACAGGGGGAAATTCACCCCTCCACTTT
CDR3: CASSQVTGGNSPLHF

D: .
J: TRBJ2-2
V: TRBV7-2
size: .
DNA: TGTGCCAGCAGCTTAGCGGGGGGGCGTTTCTCCGGGGAGCTGTTTTTT
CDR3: CASSLAGGRFSGELFF

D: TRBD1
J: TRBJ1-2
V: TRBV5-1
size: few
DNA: TGCGCCAGCAGCTTGCCCAAAGGGGACAGGGACTATGGCTACACCTTC
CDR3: CASSLPKGDRDYGYTF

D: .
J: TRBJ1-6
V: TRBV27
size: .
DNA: TGTGCCAGCAGTTTTCGAGAAAATTCACCCCTCCACTTT
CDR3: CASSFRENSPLHF

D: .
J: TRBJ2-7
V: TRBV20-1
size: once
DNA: TGCAGTGCTAGTGTTACACCCCACAATTCCGAGCAGTACTTC
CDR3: CSASVTPHNSEQYF

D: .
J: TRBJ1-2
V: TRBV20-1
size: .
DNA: TGCAGTGCTAGTGGCGGCACCGGAAGGAGGGGAGCGCAGGGCTACACCTTC
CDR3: CSASGGTGRRGAQGYTF

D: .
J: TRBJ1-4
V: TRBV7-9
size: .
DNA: TGTGCCAGCAGCTTCGGGGGGACTTCTAATGAAAAACTGTTTTTT
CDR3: CASSFGGTSNEKLFF

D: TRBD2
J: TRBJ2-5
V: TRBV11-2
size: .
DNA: TGTGCCAGCAGCTTCGGACTAGCACCGCAAGAGACCCAGTACTTC
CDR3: CASSFGLAPQETQYF

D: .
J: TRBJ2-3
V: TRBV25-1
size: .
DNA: TGTGCCAGCAGTGAAGCAGGGGGGTGGGATACGCAGTATTTT
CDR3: CASSEAGGWDTQYF

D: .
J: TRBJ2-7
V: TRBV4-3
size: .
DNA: TGCGCCAGCAGCCAAGAGCTCGGGACAATCTACGAGCAGTACTTC
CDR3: CASSQELGTIYEQYF

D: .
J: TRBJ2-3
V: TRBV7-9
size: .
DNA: TGTGCCAGCAGCTCGGGGAGAAGCACAGATACGCAGTATTTT
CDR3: CASSSGRSTDTQYF

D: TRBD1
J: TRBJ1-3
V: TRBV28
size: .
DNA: TGTGCCAGCACCCCGACAGGGATCCTCCTCTCTGGAAACACCATATATTTT
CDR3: CASTPTGILLSGNTIYF

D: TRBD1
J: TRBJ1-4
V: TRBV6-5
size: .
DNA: TGTGCCAGCAGTATCGGGACAGGGAGTCTCGCAAAACTGTTTTTT
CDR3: CASSIGTGSLAKLFF

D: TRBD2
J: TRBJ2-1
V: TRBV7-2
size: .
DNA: TGTGCCAGCAGCTTAGACTTCGGACTAGGGCCTAGGGAGCAGTTCTTC
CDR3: CASSLDFGLGPREQFF

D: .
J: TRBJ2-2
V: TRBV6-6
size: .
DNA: TGTGCCAGCACCCGAACCTCGACAGGGAACACCGGGGAGCTGTTTTTT
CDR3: CASTRTSTGNTGELFF

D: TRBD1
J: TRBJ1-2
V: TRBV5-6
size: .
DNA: TGTGCCAGCAGCCCGACAGGGGGCGGGTGGTATGGCTACACCTTC
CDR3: CASSPTGGGWYGYTF

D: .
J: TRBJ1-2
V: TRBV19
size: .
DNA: TGTGCCAGTAGTGAAGTAGAATCGGGGTCTGGCTACACCTTC
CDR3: CASSEVESGSGYTF

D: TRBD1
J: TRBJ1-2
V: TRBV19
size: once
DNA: TGTGCCAGTAGTAGGGAGGACAGGGGGACCTATGGCTACACCTTC
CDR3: CASSREDRGTYGYTF

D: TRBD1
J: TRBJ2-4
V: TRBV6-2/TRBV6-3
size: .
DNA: TGTGCCAGCAGCGCCGGGACAGGGTTAGCCAAAAACATTCAGTACTTC
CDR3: CASSAGTGLAKNIQYF

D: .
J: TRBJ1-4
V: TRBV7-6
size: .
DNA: TGTGCCAGCAGCTTAGTGACAGGTGTTAATGAAAAACTGTTTTTT
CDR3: CASSLVTGVNEKLFF

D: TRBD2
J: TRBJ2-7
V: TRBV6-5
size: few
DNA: TGTGCCAGCAGTCCCGGGACTAGCATGCGGGAGCAGTACTTC
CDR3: CASSPGTSMREQYF

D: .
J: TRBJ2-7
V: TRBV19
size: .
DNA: TGTGCCAGCCGGGACACCACCTACGAGCAGTACTTC
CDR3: CASRDTTYEQYF

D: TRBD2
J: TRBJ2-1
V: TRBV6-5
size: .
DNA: TGTGCCAGCACCGCAGCGGGAAAAAACAATGAGCAGTTCTTC
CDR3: CASTAAGKNNEQFF

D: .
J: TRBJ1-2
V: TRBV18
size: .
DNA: TGTGCCAGCTCCAACGGGGGGTTTGGCTACACCTTC
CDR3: CASSNGGFGYTF

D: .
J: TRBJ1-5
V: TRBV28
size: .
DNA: TGTGCCAGCAAGCGGACCTTCAATCAGCCCCAGCATTTT
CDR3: CASKRTFNQPQHF

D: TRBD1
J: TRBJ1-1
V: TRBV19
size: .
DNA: TGTGCCAGTAGTATAAGGGGGCAGAACACTGAAGCTTTCTTT
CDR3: CASSIRGQNTEAFF

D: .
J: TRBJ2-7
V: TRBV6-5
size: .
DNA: TGTGCCAGCAGCTCCATCGTTAGCTCCTACGAGCAGTACTTC
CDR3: CASSSIVSSYEQYF

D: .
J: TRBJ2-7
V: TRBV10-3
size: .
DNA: TGTGCCATCAGTGATTCAGTTACCTACGAGCAGTACTTC
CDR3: CAISDSVTYEQYF

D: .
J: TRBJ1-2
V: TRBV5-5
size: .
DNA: TGTGCCAGCAGCTTAGCATTAATCGGGTCTAGGGGCTACACCTTC
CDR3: CASSLALIGSRGYTF

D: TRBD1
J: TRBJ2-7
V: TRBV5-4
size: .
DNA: TGTGCCAGCAGCCTGGGACAGCCCTCCTACGAGCAGTACTTC
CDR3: CASSLGQPSYEQYF

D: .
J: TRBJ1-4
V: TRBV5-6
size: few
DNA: TGTGCCAGCAGCATGACACAGGGCCTTAATGAAAAACTGTTTTTT
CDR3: CASSMTQGLNEKLFF